This T cell receptor (beta chain) was identified during a study of pediatric ulcerative colitis. General study results and limits: Repertoires came from total lymphocyte DNA, so rare subsets like regulatory T cells may be missed.

Concerning this clone: Its cognate antigen is unknown.

Repertoires were generated with immunoSEQ multiplex PCR, while TCRdb's copy carries only in-frame clones and drops some. The data hold about 64,000 clones, with approximately 87% observed a single time. CDR3 size: 15 residues. Germline lookup yields CDR1 SEHNR and CDR2 FQNEAQ (reference sequence). The V end lost 5 bases, the J end lost 4 bases, and 17 bases lay between the germline ends. The sequence came from a boy younger than 18 with severe ulcerative colitis. This chain connects TRBV7-9 to TRBJ1-2; D is possibly TRBD1 (5 bases). Sequenced: blood. The CDR3 loop reads CASSRDVTDLYGYTF. In DNA form, the CDR3 reads TGTGCCAGCAGCCGTGACGTGACAGACCTCTATGGCTACACCTTC. Looking up the rest from reference TRBV7-9 and TRBJ1-2 gives the full variable domain: DTGVSQNPRHKITKRGQNVTFRCDPISEHNRLYWYRQTLGQGPEFLTYFQNEAQLEKSRLLSDRFSAERPKGSFSTLEIQRTEQGDSAMYLCASSRDVTDLYGYTFGSGTRLTVV.